This T cell receptor beta chain is drawn from a study of graft-versus-host responses after intestinal transplantation. Comment on this clone: Its matching antigen is unknown.

The study's findings and limits: GvH clones detected in recipient marrow included some appearing first in ileum or blood.

Profiled with immunoSEQ multiplex PCR; TCRdb holds only in-frame clones, not every one. The data contain tens of thousands of clones, over 85% of them singletons. The sequence came from a human patient who received an intestinal transplant, so some T cells may come from the graft donor. The sample consisted of PBMCs, taken 16 days after intestinal transplant.

The CDR3 DNA is TGTGCAAGTCGCTTGGGAGATCGCTACGAGCAGTACTTC. Residues: CASRLGDRYEQYF. The gene calls are TRBV12-2 and TRBJ2-7; the listed D gene, TRBD2, was not tested against the DNA. TRBV12-2 is shown as a pseudogene. The CDR3 is 13 residues long.